The 20 T cell receptor beta chains listed next were all sequenced from one sample in a study of memory CD4+ T cells and cytomegalovirus serostatus. Single viable CD3+CD4+CD8-CD45RO+ cells were sorted as the memory CD4+ T cells. The assay was immunoSEQ multiplex PCR, and TCRdb's table has in-frame clones only and misses some. The data contain under 75,000 clones, about 78% of them singletons. Sequenced: memory CD4+ T cells from blood. These receptors were taken from an adult in good health and CMV-seronegative. Some clones in this sample may be carry-over from other donors' samples.

The V gene is TRBV6-1, the J gene TRBJ1-3; D gene ambiguous. From germline, CDR1 is MNHNS and CDR2 SASEGT. The CDR3 sequence is 15 residues long. V gave up 4 bases and J gave up 0 bases, with 10 bases separating them. CDR3 DNA: TGTGCCAGCAGTGTATCAGATCTCTCTGGAAACACCATATATTTT. Residues: CASSVSDLSGNTIYF.

The chain carries TRBV19 and TRBJ1-2, with D possibly TRBD1 on 6 matching bases. V was pared by 9 bases and J by 3 bases, with 17 bases between. Germline V gives CDR1 LNHDA, CDR2 SQIVND (reference sequence). The CDR3 spans 14 residues. The CDR3 DNA follows: TGTGCCAGCACAATACAGGGTTTTCACTATGGCTACACCTTC. Amino acids: CASTIQGFHYGYTF.

This clone was counted between two and nine times. The chain joins TRBV5-6 to TRBJ2-7; 9 positions match TRBD1. The CDR3 length is 14 residues. CDR1 SGHDT and CDR2 YYEEEE come from the germline V gene. V lost 2 bases, J lost 5 bases, and 5 bases stayed unmatched. As DNA, the CDR3 is TGTGCCAGCAGCTTCGGGACAGGGCGGGACGAGCAGTACTTC. It translates to CASSFGTGRDEQYF.

The genes are TRBV6-1 and TRBJ2-7; TRBD1 is a possible D gene (5 bases). Germline V gene lookup returns CDR1 MNHNS and CDR2 SASEGT. Trimming shortened V by 3 bases and J by 6 bases, and 15 bases separated the two germline ends. This CDR3 is 14 amino acids long. DNA for the CDR3: TGTGCCAGCAGTGAGTACAGGTCGGTGGGCGAGCAGTACTTC. As protein: CASSEYRSVGEQYF.

The rearrangement links TRBV28 to TRBJ1-4; D perhaps matches TRBD1 (5 bases). Trimming removed 4 bases from V and 11 bases from J, with 17 bases in between. Germline V gene lookup returns CDR1 MDHEN and CDR2 SYDVKM. The CDR3 loop spans 14 amino acids. This CDR3 reads CASSSGTLGGKLFF. CDR3 in DNA: TGTGCCAGCAGTTCTGGGACGCTGGGAGGGAAACTGTTTTTT.

The J gene is TRBJ2-1, the V gene TRBV28; maybe TRBD2 (5 bases). CDR1 and CDR2 (germline): MDHEN, SYDVKM. The CDR3 length is 11 residues. V was cut by 10 bases and J by 3 bases, with 7 bases left in between. CDR3 DNA: TGTGCCACAAGCGGCTACAATGAGCAGTTCTTC. This encodes CATSGYNEQFF.

The rearrangement uses TRBV6-5 and TRBJ2-7; the match to TRBD1 covers 7 bases. This CDR3 spans 13 amino acids. V was clipped by 6 bases and J by 7 bases; unmatched bases: 9. Per germline, CDR1 MNHEY and CDR2 SVGAGI. The CDR3 sequence: CASRATGVREQYF. Here the CDR3 DNA reads TGTGCCAGCAGGGCCACAGGGGTACGAGAGCAGTACTTC.

The chain employs TRBV7-2 and TRBJ2-2; D not resolved. The CDR3 is made up of 15 amino acids. CDR1 and CDR2 from the germline V gene are SGHTA and FQGNSA. Trimming took off 1 base at V and 4 bases at J, with 10 bases between the two ends. CDR3 amino acids: CASSLGSPPTGELFF. The CDR3 DNA sequence: TGTGCCAGCAGCTTAGGTAGCCCCCCCACCGGGGAGCTGTTTTTT.

This chain joins TRBV4-3 and TRBJ2-7; D remains unclear. Germline V gene sequence: CDR1 LGHNA, CDR2 YSLEER. The CDR3 is 15 amino acids. Trimming took off 3 bases at V and 2 bases at J, with 14 bases between the two ends. The CDR3 sequence is CASSHLTSNTYEQYF. CDR3 DNA sequence: TGCGCCAGCAGCCACTTAACCTCAAACACCTACGAGCAGTACTTC.

The chain's CDR3 is CASRGLAGGLTDTQYF. In nucleotides, the CDR3 is TGTGCAAGTCGTGGACTAGCGGGAGGGCTCACAGATACGCAGTATTTT. This chain connects TRBV12-2 to TRBJ2-3; the table's D call, TRBD2, has no DNA check behind it. TRBV12-2 is recorded as a pseudogene. The CDR3 spans 16 residues.

The rearrangement uses TRBV10-1 and TRBJ2-7; D could derive from TRBD1 or TRBD2 (5 bases each). Germline lookup yields CDR1 WNHNN and CDR2 SYGVQD (reference sequence). The CDR3 consists of 16 residues. V lost 5 bases, J lost 3 bases, and 20 bases lay in between. The CDR3 DNA reads TGCGCCAGCAGTTCCGGGGCCCCGAACCAGAACTACGAGCAGTACTTC. It encodes CASSSGAPNQNYEQYF.

The chain combines TRBV7-2 with TRBJ2-7; D remains unclear. The V gene's germline CDR1 is SGHTA and CDR2 FQGNSA. There are 12 residues in the CDR3. Deletions cut 5 bases from V and 0 bases from J, with 5 bases between. Written as DNA, the CDR3 is TGTGCCAGCAGCCCGAGCTCCTACGAGCAGTACTTC. Its protein product is CASSPSSYEQYF. The full variable domain, in which reference TRBV7-2 and TRBJ2-7 provide the parts outside the CDR3, is GAGVSQSPSNKVTEKGKDVELRCDPISGHTALYWYRQSLGQGLEFLIYFQGNSAPDKSGLPSDRFSAERTGGSVSTLTIQRTQQEDSAVYLCASSPSSYEQYFGPGTRLTVT.

The chain combines TRBV5-1 with TRBJ2-1; TRBD1 is a possible D gene (6 bases). Per germline, CDR1 SGHRS and CDR2 YFSETQ. Trimming removed 4 bases at V and 2 bases at J, with 10 bases between. The CDR3 is 14 residues long. The CDR3 sequence is CASSLGQAYNEQFF. DNA of the CDR3: TGCGCCAGCAGCCTGGGACAAGCCTACAATGAGCAGTTCTTC.

The V gene is TRBV19, the J gene TRBJ1-5, with no clear D. The CDR3 has 16 amino acids. Germline-derived CDR1 and CDR2 are LNHDA and SQIVND (reference sequence). V was pared by 3 bases and J by 3 bases, with 15 bases between. Here the CDR3 reads CASSIISVAPNQPQHF. DNA for the CDR3: TGTGCCAGTAGTATCATTTCGGTTGCCCCCAATCAGCCCCAGCATTTT.

The chain links TRBV27 to TRBJ2-1; TRBD1 matches at 11 bases. The germline V gene has CDR1 MNHEY and CDR2 SMNVEV (reference sequence). V lost 4 bases to trimming and J lost 7 bases; unmatched junction nucleotides: 9. The CDR3 consists of 16 residues. This CDR3 reads CASSSPRTGGRNEQFF. The CDR3, as DNA: TGTGCCAGCAGTTCTCCCCGGACAGGGGGCAGGAATGAGCAGTTCTTC.

This clone was observed once. J is TRBJ2-1 and V is TRBV7-2, with 8 bases lining up with TRBD1. Unmatched junction bases numbered 6, after V lost 5 bases and J lost 6 bases. Germline V CDR1 and CDR2: SGHTA, FQGNSA. CDR3 size: 14 residues. The CDR3 DNA reads TGTGCCAGCAGCCGCTATACAGGGGGCAATGAGCAGTTCTTC. Protein sequence: CASSRYTGGNEQFF.

V gene TRBV9 combines with J gene TRBJ1-3; weak D call: TRBD1 (5 bases). The CDR3 is 14 residues long. V gave up 0 bases and J gave up 2 bases, with 6 bases separating them. The V gene's germline CDR1 is SGDLS and CDR2 YYNGEE. Written as DNA, the CDR3 is TGTGCCAGCAGCGTAGGGGGGACTGGAAACACCATATATTTT. This codes for CASSVGGTGNTIYF.

This chain links TRBV6-4 with TRBJ2-1, with TRBD2 matching 11 bases. V lost 4 bases, J lost 7 bases, and 6 bases stayed unmatched. The CDR3 length is 15 residues. Germline V lookup: CDR1 MRHNA, CDR2 SNTAGT. The CDR3 loop reads CASSAAGTSGNEQFF. The CDR3 DNA follows: TGTGCCAGCAGTGCTGCCGGGACTAGCGGTAATGAGCAGTTCTTC.

This clone was seen a handful of times. V is TRBV7-2 and J is TRBJ2-3; TRBD2 matches at 8 bases. Trimming cost V 3 bases and J 5 bases; bases outside gene matches: 4. The CDR3 consists of 14 residues. The germline gives CDR1 SGHTA, CDR2 FQGNSA. The CDR3 loop is CASSLGLDIDTQYF. CDR3 coding DNA: TGTGCCAGCAGCTTGGGACTAGATATAGATACGCAGTATTTT.

As to this clone: This CDR3 is also generated by other DNA sequences in the sample. The chain couples TRBV5-4 to TRBJ2-2; 9 positions agree with TRBD1. V gave up 2 bases and J gave up 5 bases; unmatched junction bases: 4. There are 15 residues in the CDR3. Germline assignment: CDR1 SGHNT and CDR2 YYREEE (reference sequence). CDR3 sequence: CASSFDRGKTGELFF. CDR3 sequence (DNA): TGTGCCAGCAGCTTTGACAGGGGGAAAACCGGGGAGCTGTTTTTT. The full variable domain, with the rest looked up from reference TRBV5-4 and TRBJ2-2, is ETGVTQSPTHLIKTRGQQVTLRCSSQSGHNTVSWYQQALGQGPQFIFQYYREEENGRGNFPPRFSGLQFPNYSSELNVNALELDDSALYLCASSFDRGKTGELFFGEGSRLTVL.